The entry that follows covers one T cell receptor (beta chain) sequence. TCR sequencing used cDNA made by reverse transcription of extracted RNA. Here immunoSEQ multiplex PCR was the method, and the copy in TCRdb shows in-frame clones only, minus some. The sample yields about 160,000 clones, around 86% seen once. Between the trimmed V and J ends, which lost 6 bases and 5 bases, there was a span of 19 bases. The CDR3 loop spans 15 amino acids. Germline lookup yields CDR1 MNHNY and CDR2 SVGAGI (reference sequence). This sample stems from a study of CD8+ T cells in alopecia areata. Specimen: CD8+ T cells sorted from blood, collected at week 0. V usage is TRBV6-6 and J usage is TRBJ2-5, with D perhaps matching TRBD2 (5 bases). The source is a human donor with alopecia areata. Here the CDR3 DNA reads TGTGCCAGCAGACTTCTAGCTACGTCTCAGGAGACCCAGTACTTC. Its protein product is CASRLLATSQETQYF.